Below are 24 T cell receptor beta chains sequenced from a single sample in a study of blood T cell repertoires in COVID-19. Sequencing used immunoSEQ multiplex PCR; TCRdb keeps in-frame clones, though not all of them. The table lists roughly 180,000 clones, roughly 82% of them singletons, with approximately 10% in the top ten. The specimen was PBMCs or T cells enriched from blood (not recorded which). These receptors came from a man aged 45-65 years who had recovered from COVID-19.

This clone has just one count. The V call is TRBV28, the J call TRBJ1-2; 8 nucleotides line up with TRBD1. The CDR3 consists of 13 residues. V dropped 5 bases and J dropped 3; count of bases not matched to a gene: 2. Germline-derived CDR1 and CDR2 are MDHEN and SYDVKM. The CDR3 sequence: CASSQGADYGYTF. The CDR3 DNA reads as TGTGCCAGCAGTCAGGGGGCGGACTATGGCTACACCTTC.

This chain connects TRBV2 to TRBJ1-2, with TRBD1 matching 12 bases. With 6 bases clipped from V and 7 bases from J, the junction kept 6 bases outside the gene matches. This CDR3 region has 14 residues. The V gene's germline CDR1 is SNHLY and CDR2 FYNNEI. In DNA, the CDR3 is TGTGCCAGCAGGGCGGGACAGGGGGCCGGTGGCTACACCTTC. Translated: CASRAGQGAGGYTF. The entire variable domain, with the rest obtained from reference TRBV2 and TRBJ1-2, is as follows: EPEVTQTPSHQVTQMGQEVILRCVPISNHLYFYWYRQILGQKVEFLVSFYNNEISEKSEIFDDQFSVERPDGSNFTLKIRSTKLEDSAMYFCASRAGQGAGGYTFGSGTRLTVV.

This clone has just a few counts. The DNA for the CDR3 is TGTGCCAGCAGTTTATGGACTGACAATGAGCAGTTCTTC. Protein: CASSLWTDNEQFF. This chain links TRBV28 with TRBJ2-1; no clear D gene. Germline assignment: CDR1 MDHEN and CDR2 SYDVKM. V was clipped by 0 bases and J by 5 bases, with 5 bases between them. This CDR3 is 13 amino acids long.

The chain uses TRBV5-5 and TRBJ1-3; no reliable D call. V lost 4 bases and J 4 bases, leaving 6 bases between the germline ends. In germline, CDR1 is SGHKS, CDR2 YYEKEE (reference sequence). The CDR3 sequence is 12 residues long. CDR3 in amino acids: CASSEQGNTIYF. The CDR3 coding sequence is TGTGCCAGCAGCGAACAGGGAAACACCATATATTTT.

The rearrangement joins TRBV7-9 to TRBJ2-7; D is possibly TRBD1 (6 bases). This CDR3 has 12 amino acids. V dropped 2 bases and J dropped 7 bases, with 9 bases sitting between them. Germline V gives CDR1 SEHNR, CDR2 FQNEAQ (reference sequence). The CDR3 is CASSLWQGEQYF. The DNA of the CDR3 is TGTGCCAGCAGCTTATGGCAGGGGGAGCAGTACTTC.

The chain is built from TRBV6-5 and TRBJ1-2; tentative D call: TRBD1 (6 bases). CDR1 is MNHEY, CDR2 SVGAGI, per germline. The length of the CDR3 is 14 residues. Between the trimmed V and J ends, which lost 6 bases and 2 bases, there was a span of 13 bases. The CDR3 sequence is CASSRPDRNYGYTF. The CDR3 DNA is TGTGCCAGCAGCCGACCAGACAGGAACTATGGCTACACCTTC.

CDR3: CATSDLAAAETNYGYTF. In DNA, the CDR3 is TGTGCCACCAGTGATTTAGCAGCGGCAGAAACTAACTATGGCTACACCTTC. V gene TRBV24-1 combines with J gene TRBJ1-2; D not certain. The CDR3 runs to 17 residues. The ends were cut back, 1 base at V and 0 bases at J, with 14 bases in the middle. From germline, CDR1 is KGHDR and CDR2 SFDVKD.

The V and J genes are TRBV29-1 and TRBJ1-3, with a weak D call TRBD1 (6 bases). The CDR3 loop spans 15 amino acids. Germline lookup yields CDR1 SQVTM and CDR2 ANQGSEA. The V end lost 1 base, the J end lost 8 bases, and 18 bases lay between the germline ends. CDR3 DNA sequence: TGCAGCGTTGAAGGCGGTGTGGGGGCATATGACACCATATATTTT. Translating it yields CSVEGGVGAYDTIYF.

The V gene is TRBV19, the J gene TRBJ2-7; tentative D call: TRBD1 (6 bases). CDR1 and CDR2 from the germline V gene are LNHDA and SQIVND (reference sequence). The CDR3 has 15 amino acids. Deletions cut 1 base from V and 3 bases from J, with 13 bases between. As DNA, the CDR3 is TGTGCCAGTAGTATAGGGCCCGGGACAAGCTACGAGCAGTACTTC. Amino acids: CASSIGPGTSYEQYF.

The chain is built from TRBV19 and TRBJ2-5; no clear D. This CDR3 is built from 14 residues. Trimming took 9 bases from V and 2 from J, leaving 16 bases between them. Germline CDR1 is LNHDA and CDR2 is SQIVND (reference sequence). CDR3 sequence: CASRKKIGQETQYF. CDR3 DNA: TGTGCCAGCAGAAAAAAGATCGGGCAAGAGACCCAGTACTTC.

The gene calls are TRBV7-9 and TRBJ1-5; maybe TRBD1 (6 bases). Between the trimmed V and J ends, which lost 7 bases and 0 bases, there was a span of 10 bases. Per germline, CDR1 SEHNR and CDR2 FQNEAQ (reference sequence). This CDR3 has 14 amino acids. CDR3 sequence: CASNRDNSNQPQHF. The CDR3 DNA sequence: TGTGCCAGCAACAGGGACAATAGCAATCAGCCCCAGCATTTT.

This clone was seen just once. The rearrangement joins TRBV10-1 to TRBJ2-2; 8 bases fit TRBD2. Germline trimming cut 2 bases from V and 8 bases from J; bases unmatched to any gene: 10. CDR3 length: 16 residues. Per germline, CDR1 WNHNN and CDR2 SYGVQD (reference sequence). The CDR3 loop reads CASSEGSGAAKGELFF. Written as DNA, the CDR3 is TGCGCCAGCAGTGAGGGTAGCGGGGCCGCGAAAGGGGAGCTGTTTTTT.

This clone was seen once. The V gene is TRBV10-3, the J gene TRBJ1-1, with D possibly being TRBD1 (5 bases). Germline V CDR1 and CDR2: ENHRY, SYGVKD. The CDR3 length is 13 residues. The V end lost 5 bases, the J end lost 2 bases, and 9 bases lay between the germline ends. The CDR3 DNA sequence: TGTGCCATCAGTTCTACAGGAAACACTGAAGCTTTCTTT. Translating it yields CAISSTGNTEAFF.

This clone appeared a single time. The gene calls are TRBV24-1 and TRBJ2-7, with unresolved D. V lost 2 bases and J 6 bases, leaving 13 bases between the germline ends. The germline gives CDR1 KGHDR, CDR2 SFDVKD. This CDR3 is 14 amino acids long. This chain's CDR3 is CATSDWSGFREQYF. In nucleotides, the CDR3 is TGTGCCACCAGTGATTGGTCAGGTTTTCGCGAGCAGTACTTC.

The chain employs TRBV9 and TRBJ2-3; 12 bases agree with TRBD2. The CDR3 covers 16 residues. CDR1 and CDR2 (germline): SGDLS, YYNGEE. The V and J ends lost 3 bases and 2 bases, in that order; junction bases with no gene match: 4. CDR3 in DNA: TGTGCCAGCAGCGACAGACTAGCGGGGGACACAGATACGCAGTATTTT. As protein: CASSDRLAGDTDTQYF.

This sequence joins TRBV19 and TRBJ2-2; TRBD2 agrees at 7 bases. CDR3 length: 16 residues. Germline CDR1 reads LNHDA; CDR2 reads SQIVND (reference sequence). Trimming cost V 8 bases and J 2 bases; bases outside gene matches: 11. DNA for the CDR3: TGTGCCAGTCTCGCAGCGGGGAGTTTTAACACCGGGGAGCTGTTTTTT. Its protein product is CASLAAGSFNTGELFF. Full variable domain (outside the CDR3, taken from reference TRBV19 and TRBJ2-2): DGGITQSPKYLFRKEGQNVTLSCEQNLNHDAMYWYRQDPGQGLRLIYYSQIVNDFQKGDIAEGYSVSREKKESFPLTVTSAQKNPTAFYLCASLAAGSFNTGELFFGEGSRLTVL.

The chain recombines TRBV7-2 with TRBJ2-5; D is undetermined. Trimming removed 4 bases from V and 5 bases from J, with 17 bases in between. The CDR3 spans 15 residues. CDR1 SGHTA and CDR2 FQGNSA come from the germline V gene. The CDR3 protein is CASSWMIAERETQYF. In DNA, the CDR3 is TGTGCCAGCAGCTGGATGATTGCGGAACGGGAGACCCAGTACTTC.

This clone appeared a single time. CDR3 sequence (DNA): TGTGCCAGCAGCTTAGCAGGGGGCTGGAATGAAAAACTGTTTTTT. It encodes CASSLAGGWNEKLFF. The gene calls are TRBV5-4 and TRBJ1-4; 8 bases align to TRBD1. V lost 2 bases, J lost 5 bases, and 5 bases stayed unmatched. The CDR3 runs 15 residues. Germline assignment: CDR1 SGHNT and CDR2 YYREEE (reference sequence).

The V and J genes are TRBV6-2 or TRBV6-3 and TRBJ2-5; TRBD2 is a possible D gene (6 bases). The CDR3 sequence is 15 residues long. The germline V and J ends were trimmed by 4 bases and 5 bases, with 17 bases remaining between them. Germline assignment: CDR1 MNHEY and CDR2 SVGEGT. Here the CDR3 DNA reads TGTGCCAGCAGTTCGGGACTCGCCCAGGGTGAGACCCAGTACTTC. The encoded protein is CASSSGLAQGETQYF.

The chain is built from TRBV5-4 and TRBJ2-7; no reliable D call. Germline V gene lookup returns CDR1 SGHNT and CDR2 YYREEE (reference sequence). V dropped 0 bases and J dropped 4 bases, with 17 bases sitting between them. CDR3 length equals 16 residues. CDR3 sequence: CASSLGLGIERYEQYF. Here the CDR3 DNA reads TGTGCCAGCAGCTTGGGGCTAGGAATTGAGAGGTACGAGCAGTACTTC. The variable domain in full, completed from reference TRBV5-4 and TRBJ2-7, reads ETGVTQSPTHLIKTRGQQVTLRCSSQSGHNTVSWYQQALGQGPQFIFQYYREEENGRGNFPPRFSGLQFPNYSSELNVNALELDDSALYLCASSLGLGIERYEQYFGPGTRLTVT.

In this sample, this clone turned up a few times. CDR3 protein: CASSAKSGRTYNEQFF. The DNA of the CDR3 is TGTGCCAGCTCGGCCAAAAGCGGGAGAACCTACAATGAGCAGTTCTTC. The chain carries TRBV18 and TRBJ2-1, with 8 bases that match TRBD2. From germline, CDR1 is KGHSH and CDR2 LQKENI. The CDR3 runs to 16 residues. The J segment lost 2 bases and the V segment lost 6 bases, leaving 9 bases of the junction unmatched.

This rearrangement joins TRBV2 to TRBJ1-5; tentatively, D is TRBD1 (5 bases). Per germline, CDR1 SNHLY and CDR2 FYNNEI. CDR3 size: 14 residues. V gave up 4 bases and J gave up 3 bases, with 10 bases separating them. In DNA form, the CDR3 reads TGTGCCAGCAGTGTGGTAGGGGTCAATCAGCCCCAGCATTTT. This gives the protein CASSVVGVNQPQHF.

The chain uses TRBV5-4 and TRBJ2-2; TRBD1 is a possible D gene (6 bases). This CDR3 is built from 14 residues. Per the germline V gene, CDR1 is SGHNT and CDR2 is YYREEE (reference sequence). V was shortened by 3 bases and J by 1 base, with 7 bases between the two germline ends. DNA for the CDR3: TGTGCCAGCAGCTCGGGACAGAACACCGGGGAGCTGTTTTTT. Protein: CASSSGQNTGELFF. Full variable domain (missing parts from reference TRBV5-4 and TRBJ2-2): ETGVTQSPTHLIKTRGQQVTLRCSSQSGHNTVSWYQQALGQGPQFIFQYYREEENGRGNFPPRFSGLQFPNYSSELNVNALELDDSALYLCASSSGQNTGELFFGEGSRLTVL.

The chain carries TRBV29-1 and TRBJ1-2; perhaps TRBD1 as D (6 bases). Trimming took 0 bases from V and 2 from J, leaving 10 bases between them. Germline V gene lookup returns CDR1 SQVTM and CDR2 ANQGSEA. CDR3 length: 14 amino acids. The CDR3 DNA is TGCAGCGTTGAAGATCTCACAGGGAACTATGGCTACACCTTC. Residues: CSVEDLTGNYGYTF.